These 13 T cell receptor beta chains were all obtained from the same sample, sequenced in a study of T cell responses to AZD1222 COVID-19 vaccine (dated by TCRdb to the early 2020s). Receptor amplification or capture employed the immunoSEQ multiplex PCR assay. TCRdb re-hosts the immuneACCESS table, in-frame sequences only. Its copies lack some clones; in the studies checked, an unresolved V gene accounts for under half of them, and the cause for the rest is not known. The sample table holds tens of thousands of clones, of which 75% to 85% were seen once. The ten biggest clones cover under 25% of the sample. Reading the label with the study, this specimen's time point is: baseline before first vaccination. This specimen consisted of peripheral blood, obtained on day 0 of AZD1222 vaccination. These TCRs come from an adult in good health.

The chain joins TRBV18 to TRBJ1-2; 7 nucleotides line up with TRBD1. CDR3 length: 15 residues. J was trimmed by 8 bases and V by 3 bases; bases with no gene match: 12. CDR1 and CDR2 (germline): KGHSH, LQKENI. The CDR3 nucleotides are TGTGCCAGCTCACCGGGACAGCCCTCGGCGAAGGGCTACACCTTC. It encodes CASSPGQPSAKGYTF.

The chain has TRBV5-1 and TRBJ2-7, with D unclear. The CDR3 spans 13 residues. Germline CDR1 SGHRS, CDR2 YFSETQ. With 4 bases removed from V and 3 bases from J, the gap between germline ends came to 11 bases. CDR3 sequence: CASSPTTYYEQYF. CDR3 nucleotides: TGCGCCAGCAGCCCGACGACCTACTACGAGCAGTACTTC. The full variable domain, completed using reference TRBV5-1 and TRBJ2-7, is KAGVTQTPRYLIKTRGQQVTLSCSPISGHRSVSWYQQTPGQGLQFLFEYFSETQRNKGNFPGRFSGRQFSNSRSEMNVSTLELGDSALYLCASSPTTYYEQYFGPGTRLTVT.

The J gene is TRBJ1-6, the V gene TRBV2; D is unclear. The CDR3 covers 14 residues. Germline loops: CDR1 SNHLY, CDR2 FYNNEI. Trimming removed 5 bases from V and 6 bases from J, with 11 bases in between. The CDR3 loop is CASSRASVNSPLHF. CDR3 bases: TGTGCCAGCAGTCGGGCGTCGGTTAATTCACCCCTCCACTTT.

The count of this clone is one. The J gene is TRBJ2-3, the V gene TRBV7-8; tentatively, D is TRBD2 (5 bases). This CDR3 comprises 17 residues. CDR1 is SGHVS and CDR2 is FQNEAQ in the germline V gene. Between the trimmed V and J ends, which lost 5 bases and 4 bases, there was a span of 22 bases. In DNA form, the CDR3 reads TGTGCCAGCAGCCCTCCGTCGGCGGGCCCAATGCCAGATACGCAGTATTTT. Its translation is CASSPPSAGPMPDTQYF. Full variable domain (outside the CDR3, taken from reference TRBV7-8 and TRBJ2-3): GAGVSQSPRYKVAKRGQDVALRCDPISGHVSLFWYQQALGQGPEFLTYFQNEAQLDKSGLPSDRFFAERPEGSVSTLKIQRTQQEDSAVYLCASSPPSAGPMPDTQYFGPGTRLTVL.

This clone appeared a few times. The V and J genes are TRBV19 and TRBJ2-5, with 7 bases lining up with TRBD2. Germline V gene data show CDR1 as LNHDA and CDR2 as SQIVND (reference sequence). This CDR3 spans 14 amino acids. The trim removed 7 bases at V and 1 base at J, leaving 6 bases unmatched. CDR3 in DNA: TGTGCCAGTACCCCGACTAGCCTCCAAGAGACCCAGTACTTC. It translates to CASTPTSLQETQYF.

The rearrangement uses TRBV2 and TRBJ2-1, with 9 bases fitting TRBD1. Trimming at V came to 7 bases and at J to 1 base, leaving 2 bases not matched to a gene. In germline, CDR1 is SNHLY, CDR2 FYNNEI. This CDR3 is built from 14 residues. Here the CDR3 reads CASTGQGSYNEQFF. In DNA, the CDR3 is TGTGCCAGCACTGGACAGGGGTCCTACAATGAGCAGTTCTTC. Variable domain in full (rest from reference TRBV2 and TRBJ2-1): EPEVTQTPSHQVTQMGQEVILRCVPISNHLYFYWYRQILGQKVEFLVSFYNNEISEKSEIFDDQFSVERPDGSNFTLKIRSTKLEDSAMYFCASTGQGSYNEQFFGPGTRLTVL.

The chain couples TRBV7-2 to TRBJ2-2, with 9 bases aligning to TRBD2. This CDR3 region has 16 residues. The V gene's germline CDR1 is SGHTA and CDR2 FQGNSA. J lost 4 bases, V lost 3 bases, and 6 bases had no gene match. This chain's CDR3 is CASSFGLASTTGELFF. CDR3 DNA sequence: TGTGCCAGCAGCTTTGGACTAGCGAGTACCACCGGGGAGCTGTTTTTT.

This clone was recorded only once. This chain connects TRBV3-1 (or the pseudogene TRBV3-2) to TRBJ2-2, with TRBD1 matching over 10 bases. The CDR3 sequence is 16 residues long. The junction had 2 bases not matched to a gene; V was cut back by 1 base and J by 3 bases. Germline V gives CDR1 LGHDT, CDR2 YNNKEL (reference sequence). The CDR3 coding sequence is TGTGCCAGCAGCCAAGGGGGGACAGGGGACACCGGGGAGCTGTTTTTT. This translates into CASSQGGTGDTGELFF.

The rearrangement uses TRBV19 and TRBJ2-1; D possibly corresponds to TRBD1 (6 bases). Germline V lookup: CDR1 LNHDA, CDR2 SQIVND (reference sequence). Trimming stripped 1 base from V and 9 bases from J, with 16 bases between. The CDR3 is made up of 15 amino acids. The CDR3 loop is CASSIGGQARGEQFF. In nucleotides, the CDR3 is TGTGCCAGTAGTATAGGGGGACAAGCGAGGGGTGAGCAGTTCTTC.

CDR3 bases: TGTGCCAGCAGTGAAGTAGTCCGGACCGCCGGCTACACCTTC. Its translation is CASSEVVRTAGYTF. The chain couples TRBV6-1 to TRBJ1-2; D gene unclear. The germline CDR1 and CDR2 sequences are MNHNS and SASEGT. V was clipped by 1 base and J by 8 bases, with 14 bases between them. This CDR3 has 14 amino acids.

The gene calls are TRBV5-5 and TRBJ1-2, with 7 bases identical to TRBD1. CDR1 and CDR2 from the germline V gene are SGHKS and YYEKEE (reference sequence). Trimming took 0 bases from V and 5 from J; bases not matched to a gene: 1. This CDR3 has 13 amino acids. In DNA, the CDR3 is TGTGCCAGCAGCTTGGAGGGGGCTTATGGCTACACCTTC. It translates to CASSLEGAYGYTF.

The chain uses TRBV5-1 and TRBJ1-2; the D is unclear. Germline CDR1 reads SGHRS; CDR2 reads YFSETQ. V was pared by 4 bases and J by 3 bases, with 13 bases between. This CDR3 is 14 amino acids long. In nucleotides, the CDR3 is TGCGCCAGCAGCGCCGACGCTAGGGACTATGGCTACACCTTC. Translated, it gives CASSADARDYGYTF.

V gene TRBV5-5 combines with J gene TRBJ2-5; TRBD2 is a possible D gene (5 bases). Trimming shortened V by 2 bases and J by 3 bases, and 11 bases separated the two germline ends. Germline assignment: CDR1 SGHKS and CDR2 YYEKEE (reference sequence). The CDR3 loop spans 14 amino acids. The CDR3 DNA sequence: TGTGCCAGCAGCTTTGGCCAACTAGAAGAGACCCAGTACTTC. As protein: CASSFGQLEETQYF.